This T cell receptor beta chain was found in a study of blood T cell repertoires in COVID-19. On the study more broadly: COVID-19 samples from acute and convalescent phases originated in the United States, Italy and Spain. The analysed material was cDNA or gDNA that came from T cells, B-cell-depleted T cells, or PBMCs.

TCRdb's copy holds only in-frame clones and misses some; the assay was immunoSEQ multiplex PCR. The profile shows roughly 36,000 clones, roughly 85% of them singletons. Looked up from germline, CDR1 is SGHRS and CDR2 is YFSETQ. Unmatched junction bases numbered 7, after V lost 4 bases and J lost 6 bases. This CDR3 is built from 14 residues. The sequence came from a man aged 55 to 70 with acute or convalescent COVID-19. The V call is TRBV5-1, the J call TRBJ1-5, with TRBD1 identical over 7 bases. Input material: peripheral blood. This CDR3 is CASSIGTEGQPQHF. The CDR3 coding sequence is TGCGCCAGCAGCATTGGGACAGAAGGTCAGCCCCAGCATTTT.